This T cell receptor beta chain was profiled in a study of T cells in narcolepsy. Looking at the study overall: Patients with NT1 or NT2 and healthy control donors were enrolled. Points from the study as a whole: No autoreactive T cell clone sequences appeared in some memory CD4+ repertoires.

The CDR3 is 15 amino acids. After removal of 4 bases from V and 5 bases from J, the junction contained 6 bases not matched to a gene. Germline CDR1 and CDR2: MNHEY and SVGAGI. This clone was observed once. The antigen is not known. TCRdb's copy holds only in-frame clones and misses some; the assay was immunoSEQ multiplex PCR. This sample has 25,000 to 35,000 clones; approximately 85% occur once, and the top ten carry approximately 1.1%. The TCR was taken from a human donor with narcolepsy. Sequenced sample: CD45RA- memory CD4+ T cells from PBMCs. The chain has TRBV6-5 and TRBJ2-5, with TRBD2 matching over 11 bases. The CDR3 region has the DNA TGTGCCAGCAGTTTAGCGGGAGGGGTCGCCGAGACCCAGTACTTC. Amino acid sequence: CASSLAGGVAETQYF.